One sample yielded the 13 T cell receptor beta chains listed below, sequenced in a study of response to subunit inactivated influenza vaccine. TCRdb redid the calling of the RT-PCR reads with MiXCR, one entry per CDR3 protein. The sample holds about 700,000 distinct CDR3 sequences, around 13% seen once. Specimen: PBMCs from blood, collected roughly 2 weeks before vaccination. Receptors originate from a man aged 45-65 years who received an inactivated influenza vaccine.

This chain connects TRBV20-1 to TRBJ2-7, with D uncertain. CDR1 is DFQATT and CDR2 is SNEGSKA in the germline V gene (reference sequence). The CDR3 has 13 residues. Between the trimmed V and J ends, which lost 5 bases and 0 bases, there was a span of 11 bases. The CDR3 spells CSAEAQTSYEQYF. In DNA, the CDR3 is TGCAGTGCTGAGGCACAGACCTCCTACGAGCAGTACTTC.

V gene TRBV15 combines with J gene TRBJ1-1; possibly TRBD1 for D (5 bases). CDR1 LNHNV and CDR2 YYDKDF come from the germline V gene (reference sequence). The CDR3 covers 14 residues. Trimming removed 1 base from V and 4 bases from J, with 10 bases in between. CDR3 in amino acids: CATSRVRTSTEAFF. CDR3 in DNA: TGTGCCACCAGCAGAGTGAGGACAAGCACTGAAGCTTTCTTT. The complete variable domain, with remaining parts taken from reference TRBV15 and TRBJ1-1, reads DAMVIQNPRYQVTQFGKPVTLSCSQTLNHNVMYWYQQKSSQAPKLLFHYYDKDFNNEADTPDNFQSRRPNTSFCFLDIRSPGLGDTAMYLCATSRVRTSTEAFFGQGTRLTVV.

The sample holds many counts of this clonotype. The chain recombines TRBV3-1 with TRBJ2-1; D possibly matches TRBD1 or TRBD2 (5 bases each). The germline V and J ends were trimmed by 8 bases and 14 bases, with 28 bases remaining between them. This CDR3 comprises 15 residues. CDR1 LGHDT and CDR2 YNNKEL come from the germline V gene (reference sequence). The CDR3, as DNA: TGTGCCAGCTCCAACATCCCGGGACCTCAAATGAGAAAGTTCTTC. Amino acids: CASSNIPGPQMRKFF.

The table lists this clonotype with a count of one. Germline is not matched at one junction end, which may reflect a read error. The chain combines TRBV4-1 with TRBJ2-1; possible D gene TRBD1, 6 bases. Germline V gene sequence: CDR1 MGHRA, CDR2 YSYEKL. This CDR3 is 15 amino acids long. The CDR3 DNA follows: TGCGCCAGCAGCCAAGCGCAGGGGTTATACAGTGAGCAGTTCTTC. Translation: CASSQAQGLYSEQFF.

The chain recombines TRBV7-2 with TRBJ1-5, with D possibly matching TRBD1 (6 bases). CDR1 and CDR2 (germline): SGHTA, FQGNSA. The CDR3 has 15 amino acids. V was trimmed by 2 bases and J by 9 bases, leaving 17 bases between them. The CDR3, as DNA: TGTGCCAGCAGCTTAAGGAGGGAGGGGGGACGGCCCCAGCATTTT. Its translation: CASSLRREGGRPQHF.

This clonotype was picked up a small number of times. The V call is TRBV6-5, the J call TRBJ2-3; D unresolved. V gave up 2 bases and J gave up 6 bases, with 9 bases separating them. There are 13 residues in the CDR3. Germline V lookup: CDR1 MNHEY, CDR2 SVGAGI. The CDR3 reads CASSYGSRDTQYF. The CDR3 DNA follows: TGTGCCAGCAGTTACGGATCGAGGGATACGCAGTATTTT.

The J gene is TRBJ2-3, the V gene TRBV20-1, with TRBD2 matching over 10 bases. V gave up 2 bases and J gave up 5 bases; unmatched junction bases: 4. The germline gives CDR1 DFQATT, CDR2 SNEGSKA (reference sequence). The CDR3 extends over 14 amino acids. The CDR3 sequence: CSARLAGVVDTQYF. The CDR3 region has the DNA TGCAGTGCTAGACTAGCGGGGGTTGTAGATACGCAGTATTTT.

The sample holds a few counts of this clonotype. The V call is TRBV6-2 or TRBV6-3, the J call TRBJ2-7, with TRBD1 matching 9 bases. The V and J ends lost 8 bases and 5 bases, in that order; junction bases with no gene match: 10. The CDR3 has 14 amino acids. Per the germline V gene, CDR1 is MNHEY and CDR2 is SVGEGT. The CDR3 DNA reads TGTGCCAGCCCGCCGGACAGGGGACCCAACGAGCAGTACTTC. This codes for CASPPDRGPNEQYF.

This clonotype was found a few times. This sequence joins TRBV12-3 or TRBV12-4 and TRBJ2-7; TRBD2 matches 7 bases. This CDR3 is 16 amino acids long. The V gene end was trimmed by 7 bases and the J gene end by 2 bases; junction bases not matched to a gene: 14. The DNA for the CDR3 is TGTGCCAGCACCTCCGGGGAGGGAGGCACCCCCTACGAGCAGTACTTC. Translation gives CASTSGEGGTPYEQYF.

This clonotype has just a few counts. The J gene is TRBJ2-3, the V gene TRBV11-2; 10 bases map to TRBD2. Germline V gives CDR1 SGHAT, CDR2 FQNNGV. The CDR3 runs 19 residues. V was pared by 3 bases and J by 3 bases, with 15 bases of the junction left unmatched. The CDR3 sequence: CASSFPKILSGGATDTQYF. CDR3 in DNA: TGTGCCAGCAGCTTCCCAAAAATCCTCAGCGGGGGGGCAACAGATACGCAGTATTTT.

The chain recombines TRBV20-1 with TRBJ2-1, with D uncertain. The CDR3 contains 15 residues. The V end was cut by 0 bases, the J end by 1 base, with 10 bases between. CDR1 is DFQATT, CDR2 SNEGSKA, per germline (reference sequence). CDR3 sequence: CSAREGWLSYNEQFF. The DNA of the CDR3 is TGCAGTGCTAGAGAGGGCTGGCTGTCCTACAATGAGCAGTTCTTC.

V usage is TRBV12-3 or TRBV12-4 and J usage is TRBJ2-5; 7 nucleotides match TRBD1. The ends lost 5 bases at V and 5 bases at J; junction bases unmatched: 8. The CDR3 is made up of 14 amino acids. The CDR3 reads CASSKRQGAETQYF. In DNA form, the CDR3 reads TGTGCCAGCAGTAAACGACAGGGAGCGGAGACCCAGTACTTC.

The chain joins TRBV5-1 to TRBJ2-1; 14 bases line up with TRBD2. This CDR3 contains 18 residues. Trimming at V came to 4 bases and at J to 2 bases, leaving 8 bases not matched to a gene. Germline CDR1 reads SGHRS; CDR2 reads YFSETQ. For the CDR3, the DNA is TGCGCCAGCAGCATCGGGACTAGCGGGAGAAACGCCTACAATGAGCAGTTCTTC. Translating it yields CASSIGTSGRNAYNEQFF.